The entry that follows covers one T cell receptor beta chain sequence. The target of this receptor is not known. Nothing much larger sits one base from this clone, and base qualities are not available. TCRbeta CDR3 regions were profiled with the immunoSEQ Assay using bias-controlled multiplex PCR amplification of genomic DNA. The authors' analysis ran thus. The absolute abundance of each unique TCRbeta CDR3 region was quantified after sequences were collapsed and filtered. Two models were used to test differential abundance: a binomial model (Fisher-equivalent) and a beta-binomial model that adds time-dependent variance fitted from healthy donors. Clones with fewer than 5 combined templates were removed, and differential abundance was called for clones with a Benjamini-Hochberg FDR below 0.01. The form v = (b*log(k)+a)^2 was used to model beta-binomial variance as a function of total template count across the two samples. TCRdb took over this immuneACCESS table, retaining in-frame rearrangements with V and J assigned. Such tables are incomplete; in checked studies, under half of the missing clones stem from an unresolved V gene, and the remainder is unexplained. V, J and clone size were drawn from that table, and D and trimming were deduced from the DNA. Within this sample are some 100,000 clones, with around nine tenths of them counted one time only. The ten largest clones add up to about a sixth of the sample.

This specimen comes from a study of identifying expanded T cells in peripheral blood (dated by TCRdb to the late 2010s). About the investigation overall: Technical replicates were generated by sequencing separate aliquots of the same genomic DNA pool, with four replicates compared pairwise.

Findings and caveats that apply to the study as a whole: For all healthy donors, the variance in clone template counts between two-week samples rose significantly as total template count increased. The authors expected biological variance in healthy repertoires might increase further over much longer intervals such as months to years. Across all healthy-donor time intervals, the beta-binomial model significantly cut both the number of clones called differentially abundant and the false-positive rate. Between technical replicates the binomial model flagged about 1.2 differentially abundant clones, whereas over about two weeks the binomial model flagged about 15 and over approximately four weeks about 19.

No immune events such as infections were documented for the healthy donors during the collection period. To calibrate time-dependent variance in a beta-binomial model of T-cell clone differential abundance, blood repertoires from healthy donors were used as a training cohort. The training cohort was composed of some ten healthy donors, 3 female and 7 male. On average the donors were around 44 years old, and their ages spanned 29 to 64 years. Whole blood was collected from each healthy donor at three time points spaced approximately 2 weeks apart and obtained from a commercial supplier. For immunosequencing, genomic DNA was extracted from whole blood that had not been sorted. Unmatched junction bases come to 10, with V trimmed by 3 bases and J by 9 bases. From cysteine to phenylalanine, the CDR3 is 16 amino acids long. The DNA shown is the 48-base CDR3, in frame from base 1. Looking up the germline V gene yields CDR1 SGHVS and CDR2 FQNEAQ.

The sequencing input was blood. The sequence was obtained from a person aged 18 to 75 in good health. This receptor chain uses TRBV7-8 and TRBJ1-6; 8 of the junction bases match TRBD1. CDR3 reads: CASSFSGGGVASPLHF. DNA sequence: TGTGCCAGCAGCTTCTCAGGGGGCGGAGTAGCTTCACCCCTCCACTTT.